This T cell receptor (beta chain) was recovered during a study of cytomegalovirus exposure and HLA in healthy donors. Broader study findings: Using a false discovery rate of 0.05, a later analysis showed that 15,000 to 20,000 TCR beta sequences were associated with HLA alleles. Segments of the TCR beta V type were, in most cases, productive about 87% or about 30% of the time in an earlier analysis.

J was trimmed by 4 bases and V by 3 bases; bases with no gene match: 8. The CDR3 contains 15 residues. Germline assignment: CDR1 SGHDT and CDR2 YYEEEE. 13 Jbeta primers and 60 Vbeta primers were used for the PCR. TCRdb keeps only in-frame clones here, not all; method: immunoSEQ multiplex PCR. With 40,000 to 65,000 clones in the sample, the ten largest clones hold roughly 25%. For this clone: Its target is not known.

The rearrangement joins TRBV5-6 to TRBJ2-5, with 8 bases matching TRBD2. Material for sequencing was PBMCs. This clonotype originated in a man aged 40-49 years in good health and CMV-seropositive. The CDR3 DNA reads TGTGCCAGCAGCTCGGGACTAGAAGTGAGAGAGACCCAGTACTTC. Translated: CASSSGLEVRETQYF.